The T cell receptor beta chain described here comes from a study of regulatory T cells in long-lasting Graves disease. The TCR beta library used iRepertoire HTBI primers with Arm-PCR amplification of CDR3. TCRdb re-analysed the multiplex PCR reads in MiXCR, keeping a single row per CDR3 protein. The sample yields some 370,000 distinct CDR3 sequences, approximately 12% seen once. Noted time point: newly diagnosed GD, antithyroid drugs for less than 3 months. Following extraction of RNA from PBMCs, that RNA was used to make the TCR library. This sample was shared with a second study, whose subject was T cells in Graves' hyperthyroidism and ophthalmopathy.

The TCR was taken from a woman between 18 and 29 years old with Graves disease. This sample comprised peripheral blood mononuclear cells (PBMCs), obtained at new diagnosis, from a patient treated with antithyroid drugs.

The CDR3 nucleotides are TGTGCCAGCAGTGAAGGGCAGGGGTGGTTTGACACTGAAGCTTTCTTT. This gives the protein CASSEGQGWFDTEAFF. V gene TRBV11-2 combines with J gene TRBJ1-1, with D maybe TRBD1 (6 bases). Germline CDR1 reads SGHAT; CDR2 reads FQNNGV. With 6 bases removed from V and 3 bases from J, the gap between germline ends came to 20 bases. The CDR3 totals 16 residues.